The T cell receptor (beta chain) described here comes from a study of preoperative IRX-2 immunotherapy in early breast cancer. This table comes from immunoSEQ multiplex PCR, and its TCRdb copy is limited to in-frame clones, with some not included. The sample includes roughly 57,000 clones, approximately 95% seen only once; the top ten take roughly 1.5%. As for treatment: preoperative locoregional IRX-2 cytokine immunotherapy. This phase Ib study tested locoregional IRX-2 cytokine immunotherapy given before surgery. The sample here was taken from a patient treated with IRX-2 immunotherapy. The sequence was obtained from a human donor with breast cancer.

The CDR3 is CASSPRTGDNSPLHF. In nucleotides, the CDR3 is TGTGCCAGCAGCCCCCGGACAGGGGATAATTCACCCCTCCACTTT. The chain recombines TRBV7-2 with TRBJ1-6; 9 bases are shared with TRBD1. J was trimmed by 5 bases and V by 5 bases; bases with no gene match: 4. The CDR3 is 15 residues long. From germline, CDR1 is SGHTA and CDR2 FQGNSA. Complete variable domain (other parts from reference TRBV7-2 and TRBJ1-6): GAGVSQSPSNKVTEKGKDVELRCDPISGHTALYWYRQSLGQGLEFLIYFQGNSAPDKSGLPSDRFSAERTGGSVSTLTIQRTQQEDSAVYLCASSPRTGDNSPLHFGNGTRLTVT.